This TCR beta chain is drawn from a study of PD-L1 blockade in urothelial cancer. Study as a whole: Every 3 weeks, patients received intravenous atezolizumab 1,200 mg, beginning 2014. Blood samples had a median of 141,255 T cells, tens of thousands of unique TCRs, and clonality roughly 0.088.

With V trimmed by 4 bases and J by 0 bases, 6 bases remained unmatched. The germline gives CDR1 LNHDA, CDR2 SQIVND (reference sequence). The CDR3 has 16 residues. Measured with immunoSEQ multiplex PCR; TCRdb has only the in-frame clones, and not every one. The repertoire holds under 95,000 clones, with more than 75% as singletons. Time point specified: pretreatment peripheral blood. The sequencing here drew on PBMCs, taken around atezolizumab (anti-PD-L1) treatment. This TCR was sampled from a man aged 55 to 70 with urothelial cancer. The rearrangement uses TRBV19 and TRBJ2-3, with 8 positions matching TRBD2. Here the CDR3 reads CASSKRLATSTDTQYF. As DNA, the CDR3 is TGTGCCAGTAGTAAGAGACTAGCGACGAGCACAGATACGCAGTATTTT.